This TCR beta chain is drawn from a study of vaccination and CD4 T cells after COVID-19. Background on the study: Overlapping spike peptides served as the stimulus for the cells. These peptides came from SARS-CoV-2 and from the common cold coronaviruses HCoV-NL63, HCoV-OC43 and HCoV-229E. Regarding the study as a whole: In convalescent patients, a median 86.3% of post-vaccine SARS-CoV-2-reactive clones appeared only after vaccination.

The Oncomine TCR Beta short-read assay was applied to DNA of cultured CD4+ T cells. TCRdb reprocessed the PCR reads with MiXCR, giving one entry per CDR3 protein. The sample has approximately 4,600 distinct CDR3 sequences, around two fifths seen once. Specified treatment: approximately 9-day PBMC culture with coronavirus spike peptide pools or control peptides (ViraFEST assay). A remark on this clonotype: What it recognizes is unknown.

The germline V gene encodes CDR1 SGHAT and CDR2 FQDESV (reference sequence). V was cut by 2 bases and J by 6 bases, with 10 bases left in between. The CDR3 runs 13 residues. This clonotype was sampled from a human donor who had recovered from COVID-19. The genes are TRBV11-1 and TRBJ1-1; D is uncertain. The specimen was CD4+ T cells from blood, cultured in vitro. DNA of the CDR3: TGTGCCAGCAGCTTATCGGGGTACCCTGAAGCTTTCTTT. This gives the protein CASSLSGYPEAFF.